Listed here are 17 T cell receptor beta chains from one sample, sequenced in a study of vaccination effects on CD4 cells after COVID-19. Isolation of CD4+ T cells took place after about ten days of culture. Sequencing used immunoSEQ multiplex PCR; TCRdb keeps in-frame clones, though not all of them. This sample has approximately 40,000 clones, with about 81% found just once. These receptors' targets are unknown. The sample was CD4+ T cells from PBMCs cultured without peptide, taken before COVID-19 vaccination. These receptors all stem from a human donor who received a COVID-19 vaccine.

V is TRBV9 and J is TRBJ2-2, with D possibly being TRBD2 (6 bases). Trimming removed 2 bases from V and 6 bases from J, with 17 bases in between. Germline V gives CDR1 SGDLS, CDR2 YYNGEE. The CDR3 is made up of 16 amino acids. The CDR3 protein is CASSVREVRAAGELFF. The CDR3 coding sequence is TGTGCCAGCAGCGTTAGGGAGGTCAGGGCGGCCGGGGAGCTGTTTTTT.

This clone occurred once. The gene calls are TRBV5-1 and TRBJ1-2; maybe TRBD1 (5 bases). Trimming removed 2 bases at V and 3 bases at J, with 8 bases between. Germline loops: CDR1 SGHRS, CDR2 YFSETQ. The length of the CDR3 is 13 residues. CDR3 nucleotide sequence: TGCGCCAGCAGCTTCGGGGCTGACTATGGCTACACCTTC. Its translation: CASSFGADYGYTF.

The V call is TRBV6-4, the J call TRBJ1-1; the D is unclear. Trimming took 6 bases from V and 3 from J, leaving 11 bases between them. This CDR3 region has 13 residues. CDR1 is MRHNA, CDR2 SNTAGT, per germline. CDR3 residues: CASREEYDTEAFF. The CDR3, as DNA: TGTGCCAGCAGAGAGGAGTATGACACTGAAGCTTTCTTT.

V is TRBV6-2 or TRBV6-3 and J is TRBJ2-5; D ambiguous. CDR3 length equals 17 residues. The V end was cut by 5 bases, the J end by 2 bases, with 21 bases between. CDR1 is MNHEY, CDR2 SVGEGT, per germline. The CDR3 DNA is TGTGCCAGCAGTGGTGGATGGGGTCGACAAGATCAAGAGACCCAGTACTTC. Protein sequence: CASSGGWGRQDQETQYF.

The gene calls are TRBV10-3 and TRBJ1-4; 7 nucleotides match TRBD1. The J segment lost 8 bases and the V segment lost 9 bases, leaving 9 bases of the junction unmatched. CDR3 size: 13 residues. Germline CDR1 ENHRY, CDR2 SYGVKD. CDR3 loop: CAMQGDLDEKLFF. The DNA for the CDR3 is TGTGCCATGCAGGGGGATCTCGACGAAAAACTGTTTTTT.

The CDR3 DNA reads as TGTGCCAGCAGCTTAGTTGTCAGCTCTGGAAACACCATATATTTT. Amino acid sequence: CASSLVVSSGNTIYF. The chain carries TRBV7-2 and TRBJ1-3; D not certain. Trimming took 1 base from V and 0 from J, leaving 7 bases between them. The CDR3 spans 15 residues. CDR1 SGHTA and CDR2 FQGNSA come from the germline V gene.

V gene TRBV6-2 or TRBV6-3 combines with J gene TRBJ2-3; TRBD1 matches at 7 bases. The germline gives CDR1 MNHEY, CDR2 SVGEGT. The trim removed 5 bases at V and 0 bases at J, leaving 11 bases unmatched. This CDR3 comprises 17 residues. The CDR3 nucleotides are TGTGCCAGCAGTCTCATCCGGGACAGTTCTAGCACAGATACGCAGTATTTT. Amino acids: CASSLIRDSSSTDTQYF.

This clone has just a few counts. CDR3 DNA sequence: TGCGCCAGCAGCGGGGGGGCGCATGCGGGCGAAAAACTGTTTTTT. Its translation is CASSGGAHAGEKLFF. The gene calls are TRBV5-1 and TRBJ1-4, with a tentative D call TRBD1 (6 bases). Per germline, CDR1 SGHRS and CDR2 YFSETQ. The CDR3 loop spans 15 amino acids. V dropped 4 bases and J dropped 8 bases, with 18 bases sitting between them.

The rearrangement uses TRBV5-1 and TRBJ2-3; 10 nucleotides align to TRBD2. V lost 4 bases, J lost 7 bases, and 9 bases stayed unmatched. The V gene's germline CDR1 is SGHRS and CDR2 YFSETQ. The CDR3 length is 15 residues. CDR3 protein: CASSPSGGGLNTQYF. The CDR3 nucleotides are TGCGCCAGCAGCCCCAGCGGGGGGGGTCTAAATACGCAGTATTTT.

The chain links TRBV9 to TRBJ2-7; no clear D. CDR1 is SGDLS, CDR2 YYNGEE, per germline. V was trimmed by 4 bases and J by 6 bases, leaving 11 bases between them. The CDR3 totals 12 residues. CDR3: CASSLHVFEQYV. In DNA, the CDR3 is TGTGCCAGCAGCCTTCATGTTTTCGAGCAGTACGTC.

The chain recombines TRBV19 with TRBJ2-1, with 7 bases lining up with TRBD2. The CDR3 has 14 amino acids. V shed 1 base and J 4 bases; nucleotides not matched to a gene: 1. CDR1 and CDR2 (germline): LNHDA, SQIVND (reference sequence). The CDR3 loop is CASSIGEGYNEQFF. The CDR3 DNA follows: TGTGCCAGTAGTATAGGGGAGGGGTACAATGAGCAGTTCTTC. The complete variable domain, with remaining parts taken from reference TRBV19 and TRBJ2-1, reads DGGITQSPKYLFRKEGQNVTLSCEQNLNHDAMYWYRQDPGQGLRLIYYSQIVNDFQKGDIAEGYSVSREKKESFPLTVTSAQKNPTAFYLCASSIGEGYNEQFFGPGTRLTVL.

The CDR3 sequence is CASSTGGHHEQYV. CDR3 coding DNA: TGTGCCAGCAGCACGGGGGGGCACCACGAGCAGTACGTC. V is TRBV6-5 and J is TRBJ2-7; 8 positions agree with TRBD2. Germline values: CDR1 MNHEY, CDR2 SVGAGI. V was clipped by 6 bases and J by 5 bases; unmatched bases: 6. This CDR3 spans 13 amino acids.

As concerns this clone: An end of the junction differs from the germline gene, which may be a read error. V gene TRBV18 combines with J gene TRBJ1-5; tentatively, D is TRBD1 (5 bases). From germline, CDR1 is KGHSH and CDR2 LQKENI. The CDR3 runs 13 residues. The chain's CDR3 is CASANPSGTEQSF. For the CDR3, the DNA is TGTGCCAGCGCGAATCCTTCAGGGACGGAACAATCTTTT. The full variable domain, completed using reference TRBV18 and TRBJ1-5, is NAGVMQNPRHLVRRRGQEARLRCSPMKGHSHVYWYRQLPEEGLKFMVYLQKENIIDESGMPKERFSAEFPKEGPSILRIQQVVRGDSAAYFCASANPSGTEQSFGDGTRLSIL.

The chain joins TRBV24-1 to TRBJ1-1, with 8 bases aligning to TRBD1. CDR3 length: 13 amino acids. CDR1 is KGHDR, CDR2 SFDVKD, per germline. V lost 5 bases and J lost 6; bases outside the gene matches: 4. CDR3 region: CATSVQGASEAFF. The DNA for the CDR3 is TGTGCCACCAGTGTCCAGGGGGCTTCTGAAGCTTTCTTT.

The rearrangement joins TRBV6-6 to TRBJ1-3; D gene unclear. Germline CDR1 MNHNY, CDR2 SVGAGI (reference sequence). The CDR3 is made up of 13 amino acids. Trimming removed 5 bases at V and 6 bases at J, with 11 bases between. The CDR3 DNA is TGTGCCAGCAGTGACGGGATGCAAAACACCATATATTTT. Translating it yields CASSDGMQNTIYF.

In this sample, this clone turned up a few times. The chain has TRBV2 and TRBJ2-1; D not resolved. V dropped 4 bases and J dropped 5 bases, with 3 bases sitting between them. The CDR3 covers 11 residues. Germline V gene lookup returns CDR1 SNHLY and CDR2 FYNNEI. CDR3 residues: CASSGHNEQFF. CDR3 nucleotide sequence: TGTGCCAGCAGTGGTCACAATGAGCAGTTCTTC.

This clone was seen a few times. At one end, the junction sequence differs from germline, possibly due to a read error. This chain links TRBV24-1 with TRBJ2-1; 7 bases are shared with TRBD1. The germline V gene has CDR1 KGHDR and CDR2 SFDVKD. The CDR3 is 11 residues long. CDR3 amino acids: CATSDLDRVIF. The CDR3 nucleotides read TGTGCCACCAGTGATTTGGACAGGGTCATCTTC.